The present T cell receptor beta chain was sequenced within a study of T cell changes during pregnancy in multiple sclerosis. Repertoires were generated with immunoSEQ multiplex PCR, while TCRdb's copy carries only in-frame clones and drops some. Among over 75,000 clones, approximately 92% were seen once, and the ten largest hold about 2.6%. In the case of this clone: Other nucleotide sequences from this sample produce the same CDR3.

The CDR3 is made up of 14 amino acids. The germline V gene has CDR1 MNHEY and CDR2 SMNVEV (reference sequence). The V end lost 6 bases, the J end lost 2 bases, and 14 bases lay between the germline ends. V usage is TRBV27 and J usage is TRBJ2-7; D possibly corresponds to TRBD2 (6 bases). Sequencing was performed on peripheral blood, taken in the first trimester of pregnancy. This TCR was recovered from a female donor with multiple sclerosis, enrolled in a pregnancy study. The CDR3 DNA follows: TGTGCCAGCAGCTCGGGACTGGGAGCCTACGAGCAGTACTTC. Its translation is CASSSGLGAYEQYF.